This TCR beta chain was retrieved from a study of regulatory T cells in long-lasting Graves disease (TCRdb year 2021). As for the study more broadly: In the newly diagnosed Graves' disease group, patients had been taking antithyroid drugs for less than 3 months. This study used TCR sequencing and RNA sequencing of peripheral blood to compare persistent Graves' disease patients against newly diagnosed Graves' disease patients. The study was registered as a clinical trial and conducted in China. A total of roughly 35 samples were covered by TCR sequencing, comprising 13 persistent and approximately 20 newly diagnosed Graves' disease patients.

Results the study describes overall, beyond this receptor: The authors noted that the small sample size was a limitation that may lower accuracy. Only peripheral blood was studied, because thyroid tissue, the primary lesion, was inaccessible. Only the TCR beta chain was sequenced and analyzed. Persistent Graves' disease patients showed lower TCR Shannon entropy and fewer highly expanded clones than newly diagnosed patients, suggesting clonal expansion. Patients with persistent disease shared more public clonotypes (fewer than 3,000) than newly diagnosed patients did (nearly 1,000). TRBV28, TRBJ1-2 and TRBJ2-5 were preferentially used in persistent disease, while TRBV20-1 and TRBJ2-1 were favored in newly diagnosed disease.

The library was produced with multiplex PCR. This sample was sequenced with an Illumina HiSeq 4000. CDR3 regions were amplified by Arm-PCR with iRepertoire HTBI primers to construct TCR beta libraries. Before sequencing, the PCR products went through gel purification. As for the original processing: Gene usage analysis of CDR3 amino acid clonotypes relied on the roughly 64 TRBV and 15 or so TRBJ segments identified across samples. Filtered high-quality paired reads were merged into contigs using COPE and FqMerger. BLAST was used to align contigs to IMGT TRBV, TRBD and TRBJ reference genes, with CDR3 defined following IMGT. Any clonotype with a frequency above 0.1% was counted as a highly expanded clone. Shannon entropy was used to measure repertoire diversity, and the Gini coefficient was used to measure V-J evenness. Clonotypes shared by more than one individual were considered public. TCRdb itself trimmed the public reads at Q25 with fastp, ran MiXCR and retained productive beta chains. One record per CDR3 amino acid sequence lists the most common genes and DNA. The V and J calls follow TCRdb's processing rather than the paper's. This sample gives 450,000 to 650,000 distinct CDR3 sequences in total; approximately 16% of them show up just once. The ten largest clones capture roughly 25% of the sample.

Many counts were recorded for this clonotype. No cognate antigen has been identified for it. The sample holds no much larger clone one base away, and base qualities are not on file. CDR1 and CDR2 are drawn from the germline V gene: MNHNS, SASEGT. From V the trimming removes 8 bases and from J it removes 6 bases, while the gene matches leave 6 bases of the junction unaccounted for. From cysteine to phenylalanine, the CDR3 is 12 amino acids long. Only the CDR3 DNA stays, 36 bases, in frame from base 1. Explained via the paper, the time point label denotes: newly diagnosed GD, antithyroid drugs for less than 3 months. RNA was extracted from PBMCs in TRIzol for both TCR sequencing and RNA sequencing. Graves' disease was diagnosed according to American Thyroid Association guidelines. Patients were recruited from an endocrinology department in Xi'an, China. Each patient gave approximately 9 milliliters of peripheral blood, collected in an EDTA anticoagulant tube. PBMCs were isolated by Ficoll Paque Plus density gradient separation without further T cell sorting. An Agilent 2100 Bioanalyzer and agarose gel were used to assess RNA quality, and a NanoDrop 2000 was used to measure RNA concentration.

Another study also made use of these data, one on T cells in Graves' hyperthyroidism and ophthalmopathy. Looking at the second paper: Stable Graves' hyperthyroidism was defined as the absence of progression to ophthalmopathy over 18 months of follow-up. The hyperthyroidism patients were between 18 and 65 years old and newly diagnosed, with a disease duration of less than 2 months. Any patient with an uncontrolled infection, another autoimmune disease, pregnancy or lactation was excluded. Diagnoses relied on clinical symptoms, serum thyroxine and TRAb, thyroid ultrasound and orbital computed tomography. For the first round of RT-PCR on the TCR CDR3, the HTBI primer set was used together with the Qiagen OneStep RT-PCR kit. Most expanded thyroid clonotypes (frequency above 0.001) were also found in blood, which suggests that blood repertoires may mirror thyroid immune responses. A model built on a 13 V-J signature distinguished ophthalmopathy from stable hyperthyroidism, reaching approximately 89% sensitivity and 81.08% specificity in cross-validation and 80%/75% in testing. In validation, the model predicted progression to ophthalmopathy a median of approximately 6.6 months before onset, with about 64% sensitivity and roughly 73% specificity. To identify distinguishing TCR V-J signatures, a discovery cohort of about a hundred patients was used, comprising 43 with Graves' ophthalmopathy and some 60 with stable Graves' hyperthyroidism. Prospective prediction of ophthalmopathy was tested in an independent validation cohort consisting of fewer than 20 hyperthyroidism patients and approximately 16 patients who later progressed to ophthalmopathy. The 85 to 100 discovery patients were divided at random into training and test sets in a 7:3 ratio. The study also compared thyroid tissue and blood T-cell repertoires from five or six Graves' hyperthyroidism patients. Once sampling was done, hyperthyroidism patients were given methimazole at a starting dose of 30 mg daily, whereas ophthalmopathy patients were given high-dose intravenous methylprednisolone. The libraries were constructed in a second round of multiplex PCR and then size-selected and purified. Paired-end sequencing of the libraries was performed with 100 bp reads on an Illumina HiSeq2000. SOAPnuke was used to process the raw data, with reads discarded if the reads contained adapters or uncalled bases, had a mean Phred below 15, or lacked an exact constant-primer or identifier match. High-quality paired reads were merged with COPE v1.2.5, and unique nucleotide sequences were defined as clonotypes. MiTCR v1.1 was used to align clonotypes to the IMGT TRBV, TRBD and TRBJ reference segments. The analysis included only V-J combinations with a frequency above 0.0001, which together covered 98% to 99.2% of the repertoires. The TCS score was defined as the ratio of F50 (clonal expansion) to E x V (chaos), calculated using BLOSUM62-based TCRdist between CDR3 peptides within each V-J. Welch's t-statistics and random forest reduced around 520 V-J features to roughly 13, which were used in a naive Bayes classifier (R e1071). Sample size was not statistically predetermined, and investigators were not blinded to group allocation. TCR Vbeta CDR3 sequencing of approximately 140 peripheral blood samples (over 40 ophthalmopathy, 75 hyperthyroidism and approximately 17 progressor patients) is reported in the paper.

Material: peripheral blood mononuclear cells (PBMCs), obtained at new diagnosis, from a patient treated with antithyroid drugs. The source is a woman aged 35 to 60 with Graves disease. Donor details come from another sample of the same person, matched by shared clones. The rearranged chain carries TRBV6-1 and TRBJ1-2, with 7 central nucleotides matching TRBD1. The nucleotide sequence is given as TGTGCCAGCGGGTACAGGGGTCATGGCTACACCTTC. The resulting protein is CASGYRGHGYTF.